The 18 T cell receptor beta chains below were found in one sample sequenced in a study of OX40 agonist ivuxolimab in advanced cancers. This table comes from immunoSEQ multiplex PCR, and its TCRdb copy is limited to in-frame clones, with some not included. The table has fewer than 70,000 clones, roughly nine tenths seen once; the top ten hold approximately 4%. Here the sequenced sample was CD4+ or CD8+ T cells sorted from blood, taken in a trial of the OX40 agonist ivuxolimab. Receptors were obtained from an adult with an advanced solid tumor such as melanoma, head and neck, liver or kidney cancer.

The genes are TRBV7-3 and TRBJ1-1; D is ambiguous. V dropped 2 bases and J dropped 1 base, with 5 bases sitting between them. This CDR3 contains 13 residues. Germline assignment: CDR1 SGHTA and CDR2 FQGTGA. CDR3 DNA: TGTGCCAGCAGCTTAGGGCAGAACACTGAAGCTTTCTTT. As protein: CASSLGQNTEAFF.

The chain combines TRBV27 with TRBJ2-1, with D perhaps TRBD1 (5 bases). Trimming pared 6 bases from V and 3 bases from J, leaving 12 bases between. The CDR3 is 14 residues long. Germline loops: CDR1 MNHEY, CDR2 SMNVEV (reference sequence). This CDR3 is CASRQAMIYNEQFF. The CDR3 nucleotides read TGTGCCAGCAGACAGGCGATGATCTACAATGAGCAGTTCTTC.

A note on this clone: The same CDR3 is also encoded by other DNA sequences in this sample. The genes are TRBV18 and TRBJ2-7; D may be TRBD1 (5 bases). Trimming pared 0 bases from V and 5 bases from J, leaving 8 bases between. Germline V CDR1 and CDR2: KGHSH, LQKENI. This CDR3 has 13 residues. Written as DNA, the CDR3 is TGTGCCAGCTCACCACCAGGGGTGGACGAGCAGTACTTC. Protein sequence: CASSPPGVDEQYF.

V gene TRBV4-3 combines with J gene TRBJ2-3; 10 bases line up with TRBD2. Germline CDR1 reads LGHNA; CDR2 reads YSLEER. The CDR3 totals 21 residues. J lost 3 bases, V lost 1 base, and 19 bases had no gene match. The CDR3 nucleotides read TGCGCCAGCAGCCAAGGGGGGCTTACTAGCGGGGAGGTTGGTGGGACAGATACGCAGTATTTT. Amino acids: CASSQGGLTSGEVGGTDTQYF.

The chain recombines TRBV28 with TRBJ2-5; 12 bases agree with TRBD2. The J segment lost 4 bases and the V segment lost 2 bases, leaving 2 bases of the junction unmatched. There are 15 residues in the CDR3. The germline V gene encodes CDR1 MDHEN and CDR2 SYDVKM. This CDR3 is CASSLLAGGVETQYF. The DNA for the CDR3 is TGTGCCAGCAGTTTACTAGCGGGGGGGGTAGAGACCCAGTACTTC.

The chain uses TRBV6-6 and TRBJ1-1; D uncertain. The CDR3 runs to 15 residues. Deletions cut 2 bases from V and 0 bases from J, with 10 bases between. Germline V CDR1 and CDR2: MNHNY, SVGAGI (reference sequence). The CDR3: CASSYLDRLNTEAFF. Here the CDR3 DNA reads TGTGCCAGCAGTTACCTAGACCGCCTGAACACTGAAGCTTTCTTT.

The chain carries TRBV7-8 and TRBJ2-3, with 9 positions matching TRBD1. The germline V gene encodes CDR1 SGHVS and CDR2 FQNEAQ. The CDR3 has 14 residues. Trimming cost V 8 bases and J 3 bases; bases outside gene matches: 6. The CDR3 is CASGLGQGTDTQYF. CDR3 sequence (DNA): TGTGCCAGCGGCCTAGGACAGGGGACAGATACGCAGTATTTT.

This clone was counted between two and nine times. This chain uses TRBV5-1 with TRBJ1-6, with D hard to call. This CDR3 is built from 13 residues. The V gene's germline CDR1 is SGHRS and CDR2 YFSETQ. V was trimmed by 0 bases and J by 10 bases, leaving 8 bases between them. This CDR3 reads CASSLEVRSPLHF. CDR3 nucleotide sequence: TGCGCCAGCAGCTTGGAGGTCCGCTCACCCCTCCACTTT.

The J gene is TRBJ2-7, the V gene TRBV5-1, with D tentatively TRBD1 (6 bases). V was trimmed by 6 bases and J by 0 bases, leaving 13 bases between them. The CDR3 totals 14 residues. Per the germline V gene, CDR1 is SGHRS and CDR2 is YFSETQ. The CDR3 is CASNPQGHSYEQYF. The CDR3 DNA follows: TGCGCCAGCAATCCTCAGGGGCACTCCTACGAGCAGTACTTC.

The rearrangement joins TRBV4-2 to TRBJ1-6, with no clear D. The length of the CDR3 is 14 residues. Germline V gives CDR1 LGHNA, CDR2 YNFKEQ. V lost 0 bases, J lost 6 bases, and 6 bases lay in between. CDR3: CASSQDRGNSPLHF. The CDR3 nucleotides read TGTGCCAGCAGCCAAGACCGGGGTAATTCACCCCTCCACTTT.

This chain uses TRBV30 with TRBJ2-7; the D gene is possibly TRBD2 (6 bases). Trimming stripped 1 base from V and 3 bases from J, with 13 bases between. The CDR3 consists of 14 residues. The germline gives CDR1 GTSNPN, CDR2 SVGIG (reference sequence). The DNA for the CDR3 is TGTGCCTGGAGTGACACGGGACTTTACTACGAGCAGTACTTC. Translating it yields CAWSDTGLYYEQYF.

The chain carries TRBV18 and TRBJ1-5; D is uncertain. Trimming stripped 3 bases from V and 5 bases from J, with 17 bases between. CDR1 is KGHSH and CDR2 is LQKENI in the germline V gene. This CDR3 region has 16 residues. CDR3 sequence reads: CASSPNVVLGDQPQHF. CDR3 nucleotides: TGTGCCAGCTCACCCAACGTGGTGCTGGGAGATCAGCCCCAGCATTTT.

The V gene is TRBV2, the J gene TRBJ1-2, with D possibly matching TRBD1 (5 bases). The CDR3 has 13 residues. The germline CDR1 and CDR2 sequences are SNHLY and FYNNEI. V was pared by 2 bases and J by 5 bases, with 9 bases between. The CDR3 nucleotides are TGTGCCAGCAGTGAAAGACAGCCGTATGGCTACACCTTC. Translation gives CASSERQPYGYTF.

This chain joins TRBV7-2 and TRBJ2-5; perhaps TRBD1 as D (6 bases). The CDR3 contains 15 residues. The V gene lost 3 bases and the J gene lost 3 bases, with 14 bases spanning the gap. Germline V lookup: CDR1 SGHTA, CDR2 FQGNSA. CDR3 in amino acids: CASSLGARVKETQYF. The CDR3 DNA follows: TGTGCCAGCAGCTTGGGGGCCAGGGTGAAAGAGACCCAGTACTTC. Filled out from reference TRBV7-2 and TRBJ2-5, the complete variable domain reads GAGVSQSPSNKVTEKGKDVELRCDPISGHTALYWYRQSLGQGLEFLIYFQGNSAPDKSGLPSDRFSAERTGGSVSTLTIQRTQQEDSAVYLCASSLGARVKETQYFGPGTRLLVL.

The sample holds one count of this clone. This chain uses TRBV30 with TRBJ1-1; possible D gene TRBD1, 6 bases. Trimming pared 8 bases from V and 0 bases from J, leaving 19 bases between. Germline V gene lookup returns CDR1 GTSNPN and CDR2 SVGIG (reference sequence). The CDR3 contains 15 residues. CDR3 nucleotide sequence: TGTGCCAACCAAAATCCCAGGGGCATGAACACTGAAGCTTTCTTT. Translating it yields CANQNPRGMNTEAFF.

The V call is TRBV28, the J call TRBJ1-2; D gene unclear. This CDR3 has 14 residues. Trimming took 3 bases from V and 4 from J, leaving 12 bases between them. Germline V lookup: CDR1 MDHEN, CDR2 SYDVKM. The CDR3 sequence is CASSLAEHIYGYTF. The CDR3 DNA reads as TGTGCCAGCAGTTTGGCAGAACATATCTATGGCTACACCTTC.

The CDR3 loop reads CASSARGLAGPGELFF. CDR3 coding DNA: TGTGCCAGTAGTGCACGAGGACTAGCGGGGCCCGGGGAGCTGTTTTTT. The chain is built from TRBV19 and TRBJ2-2; 12 bases match TRBD2. Germline V CDR1 and CDR2: LNHDA, SQIVND (reference sequence). This CDR3 is built from 16 residues. The trim removed 5 bases at V and 6 bases at J, leaving 7 bases unmatched.

As regards this clone: A much bigger clone sits one base away, suggesting this may be a read error. The same CDR3 arises from other DNA sequences in this sample as well. This chain connects TRBV5-1 to TRBJ2-3; TRBD2 matches 11 bases. The CDR3 has 17 residues. The germline V gene encodes CDR1 SGHRS and CDR2 YFSETQ. The CDR3 loop is CASSAVTSGTRGDTQYF. The CDR3 nucleotides are TGCGCCAGCAGCGCCGTGACTAGCGGGACCCGAGGAGATACACAGTATTTT.